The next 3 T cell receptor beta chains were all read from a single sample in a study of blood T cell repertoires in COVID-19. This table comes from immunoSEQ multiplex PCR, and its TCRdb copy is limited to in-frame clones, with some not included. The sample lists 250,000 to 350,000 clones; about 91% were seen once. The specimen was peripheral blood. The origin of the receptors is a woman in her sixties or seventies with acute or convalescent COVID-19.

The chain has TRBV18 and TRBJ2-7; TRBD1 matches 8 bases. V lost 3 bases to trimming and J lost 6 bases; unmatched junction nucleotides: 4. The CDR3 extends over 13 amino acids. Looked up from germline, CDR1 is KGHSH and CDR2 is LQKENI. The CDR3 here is CASSPDRAGEQYF. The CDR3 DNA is TGTGCCAGCTCACCGGACAGGGCTGGCGAGCAGTACTTC.

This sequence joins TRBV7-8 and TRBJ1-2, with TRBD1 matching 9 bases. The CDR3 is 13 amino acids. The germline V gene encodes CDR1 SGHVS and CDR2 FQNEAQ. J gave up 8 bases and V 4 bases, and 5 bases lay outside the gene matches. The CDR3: CASSSRTGDGYTF. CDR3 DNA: TGTGCCAGCAGCTCCAGGACAGGGGACGGCTACACCTTC.

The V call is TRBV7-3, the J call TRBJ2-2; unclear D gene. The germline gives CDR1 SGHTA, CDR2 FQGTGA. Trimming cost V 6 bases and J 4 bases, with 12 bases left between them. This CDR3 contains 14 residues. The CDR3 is CASSAELLTGELFF. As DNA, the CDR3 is TGTGCCAGCAGTGCCGAGTTGCTCACCGGGGAGCTGTTTTTT.